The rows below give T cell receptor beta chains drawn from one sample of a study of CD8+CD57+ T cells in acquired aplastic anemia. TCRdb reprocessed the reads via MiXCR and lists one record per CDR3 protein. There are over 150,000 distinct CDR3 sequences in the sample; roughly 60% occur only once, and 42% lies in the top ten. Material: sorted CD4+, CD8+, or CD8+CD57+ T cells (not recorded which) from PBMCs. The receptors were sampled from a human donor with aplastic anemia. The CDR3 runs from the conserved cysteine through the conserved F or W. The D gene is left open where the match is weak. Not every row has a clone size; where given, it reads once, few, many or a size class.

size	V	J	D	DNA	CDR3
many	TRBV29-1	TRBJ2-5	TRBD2	TGCAGCGTTCGCGGGGGGGACTTGAGAGGCCCCCAGTACTTC	CSVRGGDLRGPQYF
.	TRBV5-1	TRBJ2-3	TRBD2	TGCGCCAGCAGCTTGGTCCCAGCGGGGGTCACAGATACGCAGTATTTT	CASSLVPAGVTDTQYF
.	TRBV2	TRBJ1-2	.	TGTGCCAGCCTCTGGTTAGGCTACACCTTC	CASLWLGYTF
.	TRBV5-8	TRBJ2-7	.	TGTGCCATCTTAAGGGCCTCCTACGAGCAGTACTTC	CAILRASYEQYF
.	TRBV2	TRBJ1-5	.	TGTGCCAGCACATTCGCGGGGAATCAGCCCCAGCATTTT	CASTFAGNQPQHF
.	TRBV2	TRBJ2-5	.	TGTGCCAGCAGTGTACTGGGGGAAGTAGAGACCCAGTACTTC	CASSVLGEVETQYF
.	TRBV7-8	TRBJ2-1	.	TGTGCCAGCAGCTTACGGGGTAGCGGAACCTACAATGAGCAGTTCTTC	CASSLRGSGTYNEQFF
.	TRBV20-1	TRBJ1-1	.	TGCAGTGCGGGAAGGGGACCTTTGAACACTGAAGCTTTCTTT	CSAGRGPLNTEAFF
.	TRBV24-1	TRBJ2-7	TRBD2	TGTGCCACCAGTGAGGGACTAGCGGGAGCCCACGAGCAGTACTTC	CATSEGLAGAHEQYF
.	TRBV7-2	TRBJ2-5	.	TGTGCCAGCAGCTTTGACCGGGTGGAGACCCAGTACTTC	CASSFDRVETQYF
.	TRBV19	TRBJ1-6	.	TGTGCCAGTAGTATTATGGCACAGAATCTTCGTCGCCCCCTCCACTTT	CASSIMAQNLRRPLHF
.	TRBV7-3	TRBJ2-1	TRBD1	TGTGCCAGCAGCCCCCCGGGACAGGCCAATGAGCAGTTCTTC	CASSPPGQANEQFF
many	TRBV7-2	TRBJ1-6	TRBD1	TGTGCCAGCAGCACATCCCGACAGGGGCGGAATTCACCCCTCCACTTT	CASSTSRQGRNSPLHF
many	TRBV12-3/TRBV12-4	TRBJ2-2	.	TGTGCCAGCAGTCGACTCGACAGATCCGGGGAGCTGTTTTTT	CASSRLDRSGELFF
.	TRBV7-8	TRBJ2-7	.	TGTGCCAGCAGCGCCGGGACTGGGGACGAGCAGTACTTC	CASSAGTGDEQYF
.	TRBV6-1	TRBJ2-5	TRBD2	TGTGCCAGCAGACCTACGGGGGGAGGAGAGACCCAGTACTTC	CASRPTGGGETQYF
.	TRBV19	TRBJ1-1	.	TGTGCCAGTAGTAACCGGGCCCCGATGACTGAAGCTTTCTTT	CASSNRAPMTEAFF
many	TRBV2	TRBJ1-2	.	TGTGCCAGCAGTCCACAGGACCTCTCATTCTATGGCTACACCTTC	CASSPQDLSFYGYTF
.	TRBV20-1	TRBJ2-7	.	TGCAGTGCAGTCGGCTCCTTCTACGAGCAGTACTTC	CSAVGSFYEQYF
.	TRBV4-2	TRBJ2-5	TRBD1	TGTGCCAGCAGCTCGCCGGGACAGGGACGGGAGACCCAGTACTTC	CASSSPGQGRETQYF
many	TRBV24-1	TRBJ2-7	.	TGTGCCACCAGAACCTCGGGGTACTTC	CATRTSGYF
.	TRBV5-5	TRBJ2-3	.	TGTGCCAGCAGCCCGGGGGCAGGGGGAGATACGCAGTATTTT	CASSPGAGGDTQYF
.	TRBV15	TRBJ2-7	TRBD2	TGTGCCACCAGCGTTCAGGGCGGGAGGTTTTACGAGCAGTACTTC	CATSVQGGRFYEQYF
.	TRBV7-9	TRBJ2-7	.	TGTGCCAGCATCCCTTCTGGGGGGAAAACCTACGAGCAGTACTTC	CASIPSGGKTYEQYF
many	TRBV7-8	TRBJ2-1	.	TGTGCCAGCAGCTTTTACTCGGGACCCGTCTACAATGAGCAGTTCTTC	CASSFYSGPVYNEQFF
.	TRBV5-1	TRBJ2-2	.	TGCGCCAGCAGCGGCGGGGTACTAGCTGACACCGGGGAGCTGTTTTTT	CASSGGVLADTGELFF
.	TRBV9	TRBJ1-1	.	TGTGCCAGCAGCGTAGCCACAGAGGCCTCGGCTGAAGCTTTCTTT	CASSVATEASAEAFF
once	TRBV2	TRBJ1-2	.	TGTGCCAGCAGTGGAGATATTGGCTACACCTTC	CASSGDIGYTF
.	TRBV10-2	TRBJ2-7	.	TGCGCCAGCAGTGAGTCCCTCCCCGACTACGAGCAGTACTTC	CASSESLPDYEQYF
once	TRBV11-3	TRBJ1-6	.	TGTGCCAGCAGCTTGGGAGGGGAACCCTATAATTCACCCCTCCACTTT	CASSLGGEPYNSPLHF
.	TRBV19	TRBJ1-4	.	TGTGCCAGTAGGATGGCAGGCTCAACTAATGAAAAACTGTTTTTT	CASRMAGSTNEKLFF
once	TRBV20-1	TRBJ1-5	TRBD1	TGCAGTGCTCCGGGACAGGGGGCTCAGCCCCAGCATTTT	CSAPGQGAQPQHF
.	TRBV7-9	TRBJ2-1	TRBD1	TGTGCCAGCAGCCCCTCCCAGTCGGGGGACAGGGCGCGGCAGTTCTTC	CASSPSQSGDRARQFF
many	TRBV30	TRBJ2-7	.	TGTGCCTGGAGTGTGGGGGGCGGGGAGCAGTACTTC	CAWSVGGGEQYF
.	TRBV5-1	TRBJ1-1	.	TGCGCCAGCAGCTTGGGTTCGTGGGGGGCTGGTGAAGCTTTCTTT	CASSLGSWGAGEAFF
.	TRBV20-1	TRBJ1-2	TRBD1	TGCAGTGCAGTCGGGACAGGGCGAGGCTACACCTTC	CSAVGTGRGYTF
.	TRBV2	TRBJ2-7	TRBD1	TGTGCCAGCAATCCTACAGGGGCAGGTAGCTACGAGCAGTACTTC	CASNPTGAGSYEQYF
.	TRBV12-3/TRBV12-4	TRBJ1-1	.	TGTGCCAGCAGTATCTTACAGGGAGTTGACACTGAAGCTTTCTTT	CASSILQGVDTEAFF
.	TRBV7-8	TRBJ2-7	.	TGTGCCAGCAGCTTGGACCTGAGCTCCTACGAGCAGTACTTC	CASSLDLSSYEQYF
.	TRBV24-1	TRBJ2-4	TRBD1	TGTGCCACCAGTGATTGGGACAGGGGTGACATTCAGTACTTC	CATSDWDRGDIQYF
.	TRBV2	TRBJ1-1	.	TGTGCCAGCACCTCTAATACGGGCGCCACTGAAGCTTTCTTT	CASTSNTGATEAFF
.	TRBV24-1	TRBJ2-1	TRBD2	TGTGCCACCAGTGATTTGCGGGCGGGAGTCGGCTACAATGAGCAGTTCTTC	CATSDLRAGVGYNEQFF